Presented here are 23 T cell receptor beta chains from one specimen sequenced in a study of cytomegalovirus exposure and HLA in healthy donors. It was with 60 Vbeta and 13 Jbeta primers that the PCR ran. Sequencing was performed with immunoSEQ multiplex PCR; in TCRdb, only in-frame clones are kept and a portion is missing. The sample lists about 140,000 clones; about 79% were seen once. Sequenced input: PBMCs. The receptors come from a female donor in good health and CMV-seropositive.

A word on this clone: Other nucleotide sequences in the sample specify the same CDR3. The CDR3: CASSPRTSGYNEQFF. The CDR3 DNA sequence: TGTGCCAGCTCACCACGGACTAGCGGATACAATGAGCAGTTCTTC. The V and J genes are TRBV18 and TRBJ2-1, with 10 bases matching TRBD2. Germline V gene sequence: CDR1 KGHSH, CDR2 LQKENI. Trimming removed 1 base from V and 4 bases from J; junction bases left unmatched: 1. The CDR3 totals 15 residues.

The V call is TRBV5-1, the J call TRBJ2-5; TRBD1 is a possible D gene (6 bases). Germline V lookup: CDR1 SGHRS, CDR2 YFSETQ. Trimming removed 2 bases at V and 5 bases at J, with 10 bases between. The CDR3 is made up of 13 amino acids. CDR3 sequence (DNA): TGCGCCAGCAGCTTTACAAGGGGGGAGACCCAGTACTTC. Translated, it gives CASSFTRGETQYF.

CDR3: CASSLSPAGGPTGQYF. In DNA form, the CDR3 reads TGTGCCAGCAGCCTCTCCCCGGCGGGGGGACCTACTGGGCAGTACTTC. The genes are TRBV5-8 and TRBJ2-7, with 8 bases that match TRBD2. The CDR3 is 16 amino acids. Germline V gene lookup returns CDR1 SGHTS and CDR2 YDEGEE. J was trimmed by 9 bases and V by 4 bases; bases with no gene match: 18.

V gene TRBV19 combines with J gene TRBJ2-7, with 12 bases identical to TRBD2. Germline V gene sequence: CDR1 LNHDA, CDR2 SQIVND (reference sequence). The CDR3 is made up of 15 amino acids. The trim removed 6 bases at V and 1 base at J, leaving 4 bases unmatched. The chain's CDR3 is CASRSTSGSSYEQYF. In DNA, the CDR3 is TGTGCCAGTAGATCGACTAGCGGGAGTTCCTACGAGCAGTACTTC. The entire variable domain, with the rest obtained from reference TRBV19 and TRBJ2-7, is as follows: DGGITQSPKYLFRKEGQNVTLSCEQNLNHDAMYWYRQDPGQGLRLIYYSQIVNDFQKGDIAEGYSVSREKKESFPLTVTSAQKNPTAFYLCASRSTSGSSYEQYFGPGTRLTVT.

This rearrangement joins TRBV2 to TRBJ2-7, with TRBD1 matching 8 bases. The CDR3 has 14 amino acids. The ends lost 6 bases at V and 6 bases at J; junction bases unmatched: 10. Germline CDR1 SNHLY, CDR2 FYNNEI. This chain's CDR3 is CASRPDRARFEQYF. DNA of the CDR3: TGTGCCAGCAGGCCGGACAGGGCCAGGTTCGAGCAGTACTTC.

The chain joins TRBV19 to TRBJ1-4; 9 bases are shared with TRBD1. Trimming at V came to 9 bases and at J to 6 bases, leaving 23 bases not matched to a gene. The CDR3 is 19 residues long. Germline loops: CDR1 LNHDA, CDR2 SQIVND (reference sequence). In DNA form, the CDR3 reads TGTGCCAGCCCTACCACGGACAGGGGATCCCTTAACGAAGATGAAAAACTGTTTTTT. Its translation is CASPTTDRGSLNEDEKLFF.

This sequence joins TRBV19 and TRBJ1-5; a weak D match, TRBD1 (5 bases). CDR1 LNHDA and CDR2 SQIVND come from the germline V gene (reference sequence). The CDR3 contains 15 residues. The V gene lost 5 bases and the J gene lost 1 base, with 12 bases spanning the gap. CDR3 sequence (DNA): TGTGCCAGTAGTGACAGTATACAAAGCAATCAGCCCCAGCATTTT. It encodes CASSDSIQSNQPQHF. Combining the CDR3 with reference TRBV19 and TRBJ1-5 gives the whole variable domain DGGITQSPKYLFRKEGQNVTLSCEQNLNHDAMYWYRQDPGQGLRLIYYSQIVNDFQKGDIAEGYSVSREKKESFPLTVTSAQKNPTAFYLCASSDSIQSNQPQHFGDGTRLSIL.

The chain combines TRBV6-1 with TRBJ1-2, with 9 nucleotides matching TRBD1. CDR3 length equals 14 residues. J lost 6 bases, V lost 6 bases, and 8 bases had no gene match. Germline CDR1 is MNHNS and CDR2 is SASEGT. DNA for the CDR3: TGTGCCAGCAGGACGAGGGGGACAGGGCATGGCTACACCTTC. Protein sequence: CASRTRGTGHGYTF.

The chain employs TRBV13 and TRBJ2-1; the match to TRBD2 covers 8 bases. V was pared by 5 bases and J by 9 bases, with 3 bases of the junction left unmatched. The length of the CDR3 is 12 residues. The V gene's germline CDR1 is PRHDT and CDR2 FYEKMQ (reference sequence). The CDR3 region has the DNA TGTGCCAGCAGCCCGGGGGGGGCTGAGCAGTTCTTC. Its protein is CASSPGGAEQFF.

The chain links TRBV19 to TRBJ2-7; tentative D call: TRBD2 (6 bases). Looked up from germline, CDR1 is LNHDA and CDR2 is SQIVND (reference sequence). CDR3 length: 15 residues. Trimming left V 5 bases short and J 0 bases short, with 14 bases between. The CDR3 here is CASSVIGGTSYEQYF. In DNA, the CDR3 is TGTGCCAGTAGTGTAATAGGAGGGACCTCCTACGAGCAGTACTTC.

V usage is TRBV25-1 and J usage is TRBJ1-4; TRBD1 matches at 9 bases. This CDR3 comprises 15 residues. With V trimmed by 2 bases and J by 5 bases, 3 bases remained unmatched. Germline V gives CDR1 MGHDK, CDR2 SYGVNS. This chain's CDR3 is CASSEPGTGNEKLFF. The CDR3 DNA follows: TGTGCCAGCAGTGAACCTGGGACAGGGAATGAAAAACTGTTTTTT.

In DNA, the CDR3 is TGTGCCAGCAGCTCGACAGGGACGGACACTGAAGCTTTCTTT. This encodes CASSSTGTDTEAFF. This chain connects TRBV7-8 to TRBJ1-1; the match to TRBD1 covers 7 bases. Germline V CDR1 and CDR2: SGHVS, FQNEAQ. With V trimmed by 4 bases and J by 3 bases, 5 bases remained unmatched. The CDR3 has 14 residues.

This clone showed up just a few times. The chain combines TRBV9 with TRBJ1-4; maybe TRBD1 (6 bases). This CDR3 contains 15 residues. The V and J ends lost 4 bases and 2 bases respectively, with 12 bases between them. In germline, CDR1 is SGDLS, CDR2 YYNGEE. CDR3 DNA sequence: TGTGCCAGCAGCACTAGGGGGAACACTAATGAAAAACTGTTTTTT. This translates into CASSTRGNTNEKLFF.

The chain couples TRBV6-4 to TRBJ2-3; D call uncertain. From germline, CDR1 is MRHNA and CDR2 SNTAGT. The germline V and J ends were trimmed by 0 bases and 8 bases, with 9 bases remaining between them. The CDR3 runs to 13 residues. Here the CDR3 reads CASSDSRPGTQYF. CDR3 in DNA: TGTGCCAGCAGTGACTCGAGGCCGGGTACGCAGTATTTT.

This chain joins TRBV19 and TRBJ1-2; D call uncertain. This CDR3 has 14 residues. V was trimmed by 2 bases and J by 6 bases, leaving 13 bases between them. Germline lookup yields CDR1 LNHDA and CDR2 SQIVND (reference sequence). CDR3 nucleotides: TGTGCCAGTAGTATACCTCGGCGGGCGGATGGCTACACCTTC. It encodes CASSIPRRADGYTF.

The chain recombines TRBV6-1 with TRBJ2-3; D is perhaps TRBD1 (7 bases). V dropped 6 bases and J dropped 0 bases, with 13 bases sitting between them. The CDR3 consists of 15 residues. CDR1 MNHNS and CDR2 SASEGT come from the germline V gene. CDR3 protein: CASRRRDRSTDTQYF. DNA for the CDR3: TGTGCCAGCAGGAGGCGGGACAGAAGCACAGATACGCAGTATTTT.

This rearrangement joins TRBV28 to TRBJ2-7; 8 bases fit TRBD2. Unmatched junction bases numbered 5, after V lost 5 bases and J lost 2 bases. Germline values: CDR1 MDHEN, CDR2 SYDVKM. This CDR3 has 14 residues. CDR3 residues: CASSTSGPTYEQYF. CDR3 in DNA: TGTGCCAGCAGTACTAGCGGACCAACCTACGAGCAGTACTTC. The complete variable domain, with remaining parts taken from reference TRBV28 and TRBJ2-7, reads DVKVTQSSRYLVKRTGEKVFLECVQDMDHENMFWYRQDPGLGLRLIYFSYDVKMKEKGDIPEGYSVSREKKERFSLILESASTNQTSMYLCASSTSGPTYEQYFGPGTRLTVT.

The sample holds a few counts of this clone. The chain combines TRBV20-1 with TRBJ2-1; maybe TRBD2 (5 bases). The V gene lost 3 bases and the J gene lost 8 bases, with 5 bases spanning the gap. Germline V lookup: CDR1 DFQATT, CDR2 SNEGSKA (reference sequence). The CDR3 runs 10 residues. The chain's CDR3 is CSARRDEQFF. CDR3 sequence (DNA): TGCAGTGCTAGGAGGGATGAGCAGTTCTTC.

The chain recombines TRBV6-5 with TRBJ2-5; 7 nucleotides agree with TRBD1. The CDR3 has 14 amino acids. Germline V lookup: CDR1 MNHEY, CDR2 SVGAGI. V was clipped by 6 bases and J by 11 bases; unmatched bases: 15. The CDR3 DNA reads as TGTGCCAGCAGAGGACAGGTGAATTCTGAAAAGCAGTACTTC. Its translation: CASRGQVNSEKQYF.

This rearrangement joins TRBV5-1 to TRBJ2-5; tentative D call: TRBD2 (5 bases). Germline CDR1 reads SGHRS; CDR2 reads YFSETQ. V dropped 3 bases and J dropped 4 bases, with 19 bases sitting between them. This CDR3 has 16 residues. Here the CDR3 reads CASSYRPGEPPETQYF. CDR3 nucleotides: TGCGCCAGCAGCTACCGTCCCGGGGAGCCCCCAGAGACCCAGTACTTC.

This clone was detected once. This rearrangement joins TRBV18 to TRBJ1-1; 10 nucleotides agree with TRBD1. Germline V lookup: CDR1 KGHSH, CDR2 LQKENI. V was pared by 3 bases and J by 3 bases, with 7 bases of the junction left unmatched. The CDR3 loop spans 16 amino acids. CDR3 loop: CASSPRTGGGDTEAFF. Written as DNA, the CDR3 is TGTGCCAGCTCACCGCGGACAGGGGGTGGGGACACTGAAGCTTTCTTT.

V is TRBV5-1 and J is TRBJ2-1, with 9 bases identical to TRBD1. The germline V gene has CDR1 SGHRS and CDR2 YFSETQ. The length of the CDR3 is 14 residues. Trimming took 0 bases from V and 8 from J; bases not matched to a gene: 3. The CDR3 protein is CASSLGDRDDEQFF. CDR3 nucleotide sequence: TGCGCCAGCAGCTTGGGGGACAGGGACGATGAGCAGTTCTTC.

The V call is TRBV5-5, the J call TRBJ2-7; a weak D match, TRBD1 (5 bases). CDR1 and CDR2 from the germline V gene are SGHKS and YYEKEE (reference sequence). The V and J ends lost 4 bases and 4 bases respectively, with 15 bases between them. The CDR3 runs 14 residues. The CDR3: CASSAFRVSYEQYF. For the CDR3, the DNA is TGTGCCAGCAGCGCTTTCAGGGTTTCGTACGAGCAGTACTTC.